The rows below give T cell receptor beta chains drawn from one sample of a study of blood T cell repertoires in COVID-19. Sequenced by immunoSEQ multiplex PCR; TCRdb stores in-frame clones only, minus some. The sample contains over 40,000 clones, roughly nine tenths of which appear only once. Input material: peripheral blood. All receptors derive from a human donor in a cohort sampled during active COVID-19. Both conserved end residues are part of each CDR3. The D gene is left open where the match is weak. Size is stated for part of the rows, as once, few or many counts, or as a class when the clone is expanded.

v_call	clone_size	cdr3_length	j_call	d_call	cdr3_nt	cdr3_aa
TRBV19	-	13	TRBJ2-3	-	TGTGCCAGTAGTAGCGGGTTAACAGATACGCAGTATTTT	CASSSGLTDTQYF
TRBV20-1	-	13	TRBJ2-7	TRBD1	TGCAGTGCTAGTGAGGACAGGGGGTATGAGCAGTACTTC	CSASEDRGYEQYF
TRBV28	-	15	TRBJ1-2	-	TGTGCCAGCAGTTTAGAGGGGGGGGTTAACTATGGCTACACCTTC	CASSLEGGVNYGYTF
TRBV5-4	-	16	TRBJ2-1	-	TGTGCCAGCAGCTTGGTATCTGGGGGCGGCTACAATGAGCAGTTCTTC	CASSLVSGGGYNEQFF
TRBV6-2/TRBV6-3	-	18	TRBJ2-3	TRBD2	TGTGCCAGCAGTTGGGGTTTACTAGCGGGGGCTAGCACAGATACGCAGTATTTT	CASSWGLLAGASTDTQYF
TRBV28	-	15	TRBJ2-2	TRBD1	TGTGCCAGCAGTTTGGGACAGGCGAACACCGGGGAGCTGTTTTTT	CASSLGQANTGELFF
TRBV3-1/TRBV3-2	few	15	TRBJ2-1	-	TGTGCCAGCAGCCGAGACGACAGGAGTTACAATGAGCAGTTCTTC	CASSRDDRSYNEQFF
TRBV7-2	-	15	TRBJ2-2	-	TGTGCCAGCACCTACGAATTCGGCGGTACCGGGGAGCTGTTTTTT	CASTYEFGGTGELFF
TRBV6-2/TRBV6-3	-	13	TRBJ2-5	-	TGTGCCAGCAGCAGGCTAGCCCCAGAGACCCAGTACTTC	CASSRLAPETQYF
TRBV11-2	-	13	TRBJ1-1	-	TGTGCCAGCAGCGGAGGACTGTCCTCTGAAGCTTTCTTT	CASSGGLSSEAFF
TRBV28	-	15	TRBJ1-4	-	TGTGCCAGCAGTCCGACGACAGATGCTAATGAAAAACTGTTTTTT	CASSPTTDANEKLFF
TRBV19	-	12	TRBJ1-2	-	TGTGCCAGTAGTCAAGACAGCTATGGCTACACCTTC	CASSQDSYGYTF
TRBV24-1	-	17	TRBJ2-6	-	TGTGCCACCAGTGATTCGGTAGGCGGGGTGGGGGCCAACGTCCTGACTTTC	CATSDSVGGVGANVLTF
TRBV6-4	-	16	TRBJ2-1	-	TGTGCCAGCAGTGACCTTGCGGGTGCCACTCACAATGAGCAGTTCTTC	CASSDLAGATHNEQFF
TRBV9	-	15	TRBJ2-2	TRBD2	TGTGCCAGCAGCGTACTAGCGGGGCACACCGGGGAGCTGTTTTTT	CASSVLAGHTGELFF
TRBV2	-	17	TRBJ2-1	TRBD2	TGTGCCAGCAGACCGGGACTAGCGGGAGGGCCGGGGAATGAGCAGTTCTTC	CASRPGLAGGPGNEQFF
TRBV5-1	-	12	TRBJ2-3	-	TGCGCCAGCAGCTTGGCTCGCGATGCGCAGTATTTT	CASSLARDAQYF
TRBV2	once	14	TRBJ1-5	-	TGTGCCAGCAGTGAGGGAGCTACCAATCAGCCCCAGCATTTT	CASSEGATNQPQHF
TRBV7-9	-	16	TRBJ2-1	-	TGTGCCAGCAGACCCCTGAGGCGGGACCCCTACAATGAGCAGTTCTTC	CASRPLRRDPYNEQFF
TRBV15	-	16	TRBJ2-1	TRBD1	TGTGCCACCAGCAGAGTCGTAGGGACAGGGGACAATGAGCAGTTCTTC	CATSRVVGTGDNEQFF
TRBV19	-	13	TRBJ1-3	-	TGTGCCAGTAGGTATAGGGGTGAAAACACCATATATTTT	CASRYRGENTIYF
TRBV5-1	-	18	TRBJ2-3	TRBD2	TGCGCCAGCAGCGTCGCCGGACTAGCGGGGGGGAGCACAGATACGCAGTATTTT	CASSVAGLAGGSTDTQYF
TRBV18	-	16	TRBJ1-4	TRBD1	TGTGCCAGCTCACCACCAGGGACAGCAACTAATGAAAAACTGTTTTTT	CASSPPGTATNEKLFF
TRBV7-2	-	16	TRBJ2-3	TRBD2	TGTGCCAGCAGCTTAGGCGGGGCGGGAGGGTCAGATACGCAGTATTTT	CASSLGGAGGSDTQYF
TRBV7-9	-	14	TRBJ2-2	TRBD1	TGTGCCAGCAGCGCGGACAGGGTGACCGGGGAGCTGTTTTTT	CASSADRVTGELFF
TRBV7-3	few	16	TRBJ2-3	-	TGTGCCAGCAGCAGCATCCCCGAGACTATGGGAGATACGCAGTATTTT	CASSSIPETMGDTQYF
TRBV11-1	-	15	TRBJ2-3	TRBD2	TGTGCCAGCAGCTTAGGACTAGCGGGGGCAGATACGCAGTATTTT	CASSLGLAGADTQYF
TRBV15	-	14	TRBJ2-7	-	TGTGCCACCAGCAGAGATCGAGGTGGTTGGGAGCAGTACTTC	CATSRDRGGWEQYF
TRBV7-5	-	20	TRBJ1-1	-	TGTGCCAGAAGCTCTTACCGGGACAGGGCCTTGGGGGGGTTTGTCTCTGAAGCTTTCTTT	CARSSYRDRALGGFVSEAFF